A selection of T cell receptor beta chains follows, all from one sample in a study of cytomegalovirus exposure and HLA in healthy donors. Method: immunoSEQ multiplex PCR; TCRdb's copy keeps in-frame clones and lacks some. The sample holds approximately 200,000 clones, 83% seen once. The specimen sequenced was PBMCs. Source of these receptors: a girl aged 5-17 years in good health and CMV-seronegative. Both conserved end residues are part of each CDR3. Each record gives: D gene, clone size, V gene, J gene, CDR3 protein, CDR3 DNA. D genes are given only for firm matches. Only part of the rows carry a size: once, few, many, or a class if the clone is expanded.

D: NA
size: NA
V: TRBV6-1
J: TRBJ1-1
CDR3: CASRQQGNTEAFF
DNA: TGTGCCAGCAGGCAACAGGGGAACACTGAAGCTTTCTTT

D: NA
size: NA
V: TRBV28
J: TRBJ2-6
CDR3: CASRALEASGANVLTF
DNA: TGTGCCAGCAGGGCCTTGGAGGCCTCTGGGGCCAACGTCCTGACTTTC

D: TRBD1
size: NA
V: TRBV19
J: TRBJ1-1
CDR3: CASTTGGNTEAFF
DNA: TGTGCCAGCACTACAGGGGGGAACACTGAAGCTTTCTTT

D: NA
size: NA
V: TRBV6-5
J: TRBJ2-7
CDR3: CASRTLGSEQYF
DNA: TGTGCCAGCAGAACCCTCGGTAGCGAGCAGTACTTC

D: NA
size: NA
V: TRBV19
J: TRBJ1-1
CDR3: CASSPEARGRGGPLQKRRAFF
DNA: TGTGCCAGTAGCCCGGAGGCCAGGGGCCGTGGGGGACCTCTTCAAAAGAGACGAGCTTTCTTT

D: NA
size: NA
V: TRBV19
J: TRBJ2-7
CDR3: CASSIAALNYEQYF
DNA: TGTGCCAGTAGTATTGCGGCTTTGAACTACGAGCAGTACTTC

D: NA
size: once
V: TRBV7-3
J: TRBJ1-1
CDR3: CASSLGLGSSRNTEAFF
DNA: TGTGCCAGCAGCTTAGGGTTGGGTAGCAGCCGAAACACTGAAGCTTTCTTT

D: NA
size: NA
V: TRBV6-1
J: TRBJ1-2
CDR3: CASSESGYGYTF
DNA: TGTGCCAGCAGTGAATCAGGGTATGGCTACACCTTC

D: TRBD2
size: NA
V: TRBV18
J: TRBJ2-1
CDR3: CASSPSGTSGANEQFF
DNA: TGTGCCAGCTCACCTAGTGGGACTAGCGGGGCAAATGAGCAGTTCTTC

D: NA
size: NA
V: TRBV30
J: TRBJ2-1
CDR3: CAWAGFQNEQFF
DNA: TGTGCCTGGGCTGGCTTCCAGAATGAGCAGTTCTTC

D: TRBD1
size: NA
V: TRBV5-1
J: TRBJ1-4
CDR3: CASSSGTGFEKLFF
DNA: TGCGCCAGCAGCTCCGGGACAGGGTTTGAAAAACTGTTTTTT

D: TRBD1
size: NA
V: TRBV2
J: TRBJ1-5
CDR3: CASSIGQGNNQPQHF
DNA: TGTGCCAGCAGTATCGGACAGGGTAACAATCAGCCCCAGCATTTT

D: NA
size: NA
V: TRBV19
J: TRBJ1-2
CDR3: CASSPTGPYGYTF
DNA: TGTGCCAGTAGTCCGACAGGTCCGTATGGCTACACCTTC

D: TRBD1
size: NA
V: TRBV28
J: TRBJ2-1
CDR3: CASSSGTGVYNEQFF
DNA: TGTGCCAGCAGCTCCGGGACAGGGGTCTACAATGAGCAGTTCTTC

D: NA
size: once
V: TRBV9
J: TRBJ2-5
CDR3: CASSVEGLGETQYF
DNA: TGTGCCAGCAGCGTAGAGGGACTCGGGGAGACCCAGTACTTC

D: TRBD1
size: NA
V: TRBV7-9
J: TRBJ2-7
CDR3: CASSLATGDYEQYF
DNA: TGTGCCAGCAGCTTAGCTACAGGGGACTACGAGCAGTACTTC

D: NA
size: NA
V: TRBV11-2
J: TRBJ2-7
CDR3: CASSARTGSSYEQYF
DNA: TGTGCCAGCAGCGCCAGGACTGGTAGCTCCTACGAGCAGTACTTC

D: NA
size: few
V: TRBV4-1
J: TRBJ1-1
CDR3: CASSQDRGPNTEAFF
DNA: TGCGCCAGCAGCCAAGACAGGGGCCCGAACACTGAAGCTTTCTTT

D: NA
size: NA
V: TRBV28
J: TRBJ2-7
CDR3: CASSFSSYEQYF
DNA: TGTGCCAGCAGTTTCAGCTCCTACGAGCAGTACTTC

D: TRBD2
size: NA
V: TRBV5-1
J: TRBJ2-3
CDR3: CASSRGRAGSDTQYF
DNA: TGCGCCAGCAGTAGAGGGAGGGCCGGCTCAGATACGCAGTATTTT

D: TRBD2
size: NA
V: TRBV7-7
J: TRBJ2-5
CDR3: CASSQLHSGGSEETQYF
DNA: TGTGCCAGCAGCCAATTACATAGCGGGGGGAGCGAAGAGACCCAGTACTTC

D: NA
size: NA
V: TRBV19
J: TRBJ2-1
CDR3: CASTQDRTPYNEQFF
DNA: TGTGCCAGTACCCAGGACAGAACCCCATACAATGAGCAGTTCTTC

D: NA
size: NA
V: TRBV11-1
J: TRBJ1-2
CDR3: CASSLAGGLSYGYTF
DNA: TGTGCCAGCAGCTTAGCCGGGGGTTTATCCTATGGCTACACCTTC

D: NA
size: NA
V: TRBV25-1
J: TRBJ1-4
CDR3: CASTAGGGVTGEKLFF
DNA: TGTGCCAGCACTGCTGGGGGAGGAGTAACTGGTGAAAAACTGTTTTTT

D: TRBD1
size: once
V: TRBV7-6
J: TRBJ2-3
CDR3: CASSLPTGQGRDTQYF
DNA: TGTGCCAGCAGCTTACCCACGGGACAGGGGCGAGATACGCAGTATTTT

D: NA
size: NA
V: TRBV14
J: TRBJ2-6
CDR3: CASSKATRSGPYSGANVLTF
DNA: TGTGCCAGCAGCAAGGCGACTAGGTCCGGTCCGTACTCTGGGGCCAACGTCCTGACTTTC

D: TRBD1
size: NA
V: TRBV10-3
J: TRBJ1-2
CDR3: CAISDRDRFYGYTF
DNA: TGTGCCATCAGTGACCGGGACAGGTTCTATGGCTACACCTTC

D: TRBD1
size: NA
V: TRBV30
J: TRBJ1-5
CDR3: CAWSARQGFSNQPQHF
DNA: TGTGCCTGGAGTGCCCGACAGGGTTTTAGCAATCAGCCCCAGCATTTT

D: TRBD1
size: few
V: TRBV6-1
J: TRBJ2-7
CDR3: CASRTGPSSYEQYF
DNA: TGTGCCAGTCGGACAGGGCCTAGCTCCTACGAGCAGTACTTC